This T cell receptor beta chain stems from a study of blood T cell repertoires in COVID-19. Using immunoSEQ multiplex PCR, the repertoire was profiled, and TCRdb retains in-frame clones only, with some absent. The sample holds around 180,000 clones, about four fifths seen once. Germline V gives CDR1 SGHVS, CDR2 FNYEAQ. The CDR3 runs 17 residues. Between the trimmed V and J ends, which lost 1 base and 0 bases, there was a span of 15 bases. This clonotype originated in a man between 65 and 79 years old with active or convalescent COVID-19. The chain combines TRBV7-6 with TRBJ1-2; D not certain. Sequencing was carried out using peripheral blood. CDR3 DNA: TGTGCCAGCAGCTTAGAGCCTCCGGGGAACACTAACTATGGCTACACCTTC. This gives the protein CASSLEPPGNTNYGYTF.